The 21 T cell receptor beta chains below were found in one sample sequenced in a study of CD8 T cell repertoires and HIV-1 epitope variants. Their antigens are not known. Sequencing was performed with immunoSEQ multiplex PCR; in TCRdb, only in-frame clones are kept and a portion is missing. This sample has approximately 4,900 clones; about 67% occur once, and the top ten carry 42%. Material: cultured CD8+ T cells derived from PBMCs. The receptors shown here come from a male donor with HIV.

The chain is built from TRBV6-5 and TRBJ2-1; D is uncertain. The ends were cut back, 5 bases at V and 0 bases at J, with 11 bases in the middle. This CDR3 contains 15 residues. Looked up from germline, CDR1 is MNHEY and CDR2 is SVGAGI. The CDR3 sequence is CASSRAQSSYNEQFF. DNA for the CDR3: TGTGCCAGCAGTCGTGCCCAGAGCTCCTACAATGAGCAGTTCTTC.

The chain combines TRBV28 with TRBJ2-2; D is possibly TRBD2 (6 bases). Germline CDR1 and CDR2: MDHEN and SYDVKM. With 6 bases removed from V and 7 bases from J, the gap between germline ends came to 21 bases. The CDR3 is 16 amino acids. CDR3 protein: CASSSLVGGFIGELFF. CDR3 coding DNA: TGTGCCAGCAGCTCCCTCGTTGGGGGGTTCATCGGGGAGCTGTTTTTT.

The rearrangement links TRBV28 to TRBJ1-1; D call uncertain. Deletions cut 9 bases from V and 5 bases from J, with 16 bases between. The CDR3 spans 13 residues. CDR1 and CDR2 from the germline V gene are MDHEN and SYDVKM. CDR3 protein: CASGESSSTEAFF. The DNA of the CDR3 is TGTGCCAGTGGCGAATCGAGTTCAACTGAAGCTTTCTTT.

The chain has TRBV19 and TRBJ1-1, with D perhaps matching TRBD1 (6 bases). The CDR3 spans 17 residues. Trimming pared 7 bases from V and 0 bases from J, leaving 21 bases between. Per germline, CDR1 LNHDA and CDR2 SQIVND (reference sequence). The CDR3 DNA is TGTGCCAGTACCACGGACAGCGAAACCTATCTGAACACTGAAGCTTTCTTT. As protein: CASTTDSETYLNTEAFF.

The rearrangement uses TRBV21-1 and TRBJ1-5. TRBV21-1 is a pseudogene. CDR3 size: 17 residues. The CDR3 coding sequence is TGTGCCAGCAGCAGGGGGGCTATTGATTATAGCAATCAGCCCCAGCATTTT. Its translation: CASSRGAIDYSNQPQHF.

This clone turned up a few times. The chain has TRBV6-5 and TRBJ1-2; 9 bases match TRBD1. CDR1 MNHEY and CDR2 SVGAGI come from the germline V gene. CDR3 length: 15 amino acids. V lost 2 bases, J lost 8 bases, and 9 bases stayed unmatched. This CDR3 is CASSYPPGTGKGYTF. CDR3 nucleotide sequence: TGTGCCAGCAGTTACCCTCCTGGGACAGGGAAGGGCTACACCTTC.

The rearrangement links TRBV27 to TRBJ2-7; 9 nucleotides agree with TRBD2. This CDR3 is built from 12 residues. Germline V gene sequence: CDR1 MNHEY, CDR2 SMNVEV (reference sequence). The junction had 3 bases not matched to a gene; V was cut back by 6 bases and J by 6 bases. The CDR3 nucleotides are TGTGCCAGCAGCTATAGCGGGGGCGAGCAGTACTTC. Protein: CASSYSGGEQYF.

This clone was found a few times. The rearrangement joins TRBV7-3 to TRBJ2-1; 9 bases map to TRBD2. Per germline, CDR1 SGHTA and CDR2 FQGTGA. J lost 5 bases, V lost 4 bases, and 6 bases had no gene match. The CDR3 loop spans 15 amino acids. CDR3 protein: CASSSLAGANNEQFF. DNA for the CDR3: TGTGCCAGCAGCTCTTTAGCGGGGGCCAACAATGAGCAGTTCTTC.

This chain uses TRBV28 with TRBJ1-1; unclear D gene. This CDR3 has 13 amino acids. Germline V CDR1 and CDR2: MDHEN, SYDVKM. V was shortened by 1 base and J by 4 bases, with 7 bases between the two germline ends. As DNA, the CDR3 is TGTGCCAGCAGTTTATTATCGAGCACTGAAGCTTTCTTT. It codes for CASSLLSSTEAFF. Variable domain in full (rest from reference TRBV28 and TRBJ1-1): DVKVTQSSRYLVKRTGEKVFLECVQDMDHENMFWYRQDPGLGLRLIYFSYDVKMKEKGDIPEGYSVSREKKERFSLILESASTNQTSMYLCASSLLSSTEAFFGQGTRLTVV.

The chain has TRBV5-2 and TRBJ2-5; no DNA check was done on the table's D call, TRBD2. TRBV5-2 is deemed a pseudogene. The CDR3 extends over 15 amino acids. The CDR3 region has the DNA TGTGCCAGCAGCTCCGCCGGGATAGATCAAGAGACCCAGTACTTC. Amino acid sequence: CASSSAGIDQETQYF.

V gene TRBV27 combines with J gene TRBJ1-1; weak D call: TRBD1 (6 bases). This CDR3 is 16 amino acids long. Per the germline V gene, CDR1 is MNHEY and CDR2 is SMNVEV (reference sequence). Deletions cut 7 bases from V and 7 bases from J, with 25 bases between. CDR3 bases: TGTGCCAGCACCCTCATCGGGGGTGGGGGGCTTGATGAAGCTTTCTTT. It encodes CASTLIGGGGLDEAFF.

The V call is TRBV6-5, the J call TRBJ1-6, with 7 bases that match TRBD1. The CDR3 is 14 amino acids. Germline V lookup: CDR1 MNHEY, CDR2 SVGAGI. J lost 5 bases, V lost 4 bases, and 2 bases had no gene match. The CDR3 loop is CASSSGTDNSPLHF. Here the CDR3 DNA reads TGTGCCAGCAGTTCCGGGACAGATAATTCACCCCTCCACTTT.

The genes are TRBV6-4 and TRBJ2-3; 15 bases match TRBD2. The CDR3 contains 15 residues. V trimming: 2 bases; J trimming: 7 bases; junction bases outside the gene matches: 1. Germline V gene sequence: CDR1 MRHNA, CDR2 SNTAGT. The CDR3 sequence: CASSDGLAGGHTQYF. CDR3 DNA sequence: TGTGCCAGCAGTGACGGACTAGCGGGGGGGCATACGCAGTATTTT.

This clone was detected only once. The gene calls are TRBV5-4 and TRBJ1-4; no clear D gene. Trimming took off 0 bases at V and 1 base at J, with 7 bases between the two ends. The germline CDR1 and CDR2 sequences are SGHNT and YYREEE (reference sequence). CDR3 size: 15 residues. The CDR3 bases are TGTGCCAGCAGCTTGGTGGGAGGAACTAATGAAAAACTGTTTTTT. As protein: CASSLVGGTNEKLFF.

This clone was observed a single time. The chain's CDR3 is CASRLGANTGELFF. The CDR3 DNA reads as TGTGCCAGCAGACTGGGAGCAAACACCGGGGAGCTGTTTTTT. This chain joins TRBV6-5 and TRBJ2-2; a weak D match, TRBD2 (5 bases). The germline V gene has CDR1 MNHEY and CDR2 SVGAGI. The V and J ends lost 6 bases and 2 bases respectively, with 10 bases between them. There are 14 residues in the CDR3.

This sequence joins TRBV29-1 and TRBJ2-1; no reliable D call. The CDR3 length is 11 residues. Germline assignment: CDR1 SQVTM and CDR2 ANQGSEA. Between the trimmed V and J ends, which lost 4 bases and 2 bases, there was a span of 3 bases. The CDR3 DNA sequence: TGCAGCGTTGTCCCCTACAATGAGCAGTTCTTC. Translating gives CSVVPYNEQFF.

The rearrangement links TRBV13 to TRBJ1-2; a possible D gene is TRBD1 (5 bases). CDR1 and CDR2 (germline): PRHDT, FYEKMQ (reference sequence). This CDR3 has 12 amino acids. V lost 4 bases and J 8 bases, leaving 11 bases between the germline ends. The CDR3 nucleotides read TGTGCCAGCAGCTGGGGACCTCAGGGCTACACCTTC. Protein product: CASSWGPQGYTF.

This clone was seen once. CDR3 DNA sequence: TGTGCCTGGAGTGGGACAGGGGATACCGGGGAGCTGTTTTTT. Protein: CAWSGTGDTGELFF. This chain links TRBV30 with TRBJ2-2; 9 bases match TRBD1. CDR1 is GTSNPN, CDR2 SVGIG, per germline (reference sequence). The junction had 2 bases not matched to a gene; V was cut back by 1 base and J by 5 bases. The CDR3 spans 14 residues.

V gene TRBV19 combines with J gene TRBJ1-5; 9 nucleotides align to TRBD1. With 8 bases clipped from V and 0 bases from J, the junction kept 8 bases outside the gene matches. There are 16 residues in the CDR3. Germline V gene lookup returns CDR1 LNHDA and CDR2 SQIVND (reference sequence). This chain's CDR3 is CASDTGGWSSNQPQHF. The CDR3 DNA reads TGTGCCAGTGATACAGGGGGCTGGTCTAGCAATCAGCCCCAGCATTTT.

This rearrangement joins TRBV11-2 to TRBJ2-7, with D uncertain. The length of the CDR3 is 14 residues. The germline V gene has CDR1 SGHAT and CDR2 FQNNGV. The germline V and J ends were trimmed by 5 bases and 2 bases, with 13 bases remaining between them. CDR3 in DNA: TGTGCCAGCAGCGGTTGGAGTAATCCCTACGAGCAGTACTTC. As protein: CASSGWSNPYEQYF.

Relative to its sample, this clone is medium-sized. The J gene is TRBJ2-5, the V gene TRBV28; TRBD2 is a possible D gene (6 bases). The V end was cut by 4 bases, the J end by 4 bases, with 13 bases between. The CDR3 has 14 amino acids. The germline V gene has CDR1 MDHEN and CDR2 SYDVKM. In nucleotides, the CDR3 is TGTGCCAGCAGTTCACCCCTGGGGGGAGAGACCCAGTACTTC. Protein sequence: CASSSPLGGETQYF.